This TCR beta chain was sequenced during a study of identical twins. General study findings and limits: Abundant beta clonotypes from cord blood bore fewer insertions; memory repertoires lacked this pattern. Twins' surplus sharing was weaker for beta out-of-frame sequences. Conclusions relied on cross-sectional statistical analysis, not following the same donors.

V was trimmed by 5 bases and J by 0 bases, leaving 6 bases between them. Per germline, CDR1 SGHRS and CDR2 YFSETQ. This CDR3 spans 14 amino acids. On this clonotype: The antigen is not known.

Template switching added a universal primer binding site, and final cDNA carried unique molecular identifiers. TCRdb passed the 5' RACE reads through MiXCR, listing each CDR3 protein once. The repertoire includes 450,000 to 600,000 distinct CDR3 sequences, 20% to 25% of them detected once, and approximately 0.5% sits in the top ten. These same data were also listed under a study on yellow fever vaccine responses in identical twins.

The source material was CD4+ T cells sorted from blood. The chain recombines TRBV5-1 with TRBJ2-6, with D uncertain. This clonotype originated in a woman younger than 35 in good health. CDR3 nucleotides: TGCGCCAGCAGTTACGACTCTGGGGCCAACGTCCTGACTTTC. It yields the protein CASSYDSGANVLTF.